This is a list of T cell receptor beta chains from one sample in a study of early T cells in non-severe SARS-CoV-2 infection. One entry per CDR3 protein, called by TCRdb with MiXCR from the 5' RACE reads. This sample carries tens of thousands of distinct CDR3 sequences, over 9.5% of them seen once, and the ten largest clones take 6.5% to 9%. Specimen: whole blood, collected at baseline. The origin of the receptors is an adult who was a healthcare worker with PCR-confirmed SARS-CoV-2 infection or an uninfected control (not recorded which). CDR3s leave out the opening cysteine and the closing phenylalanine or tryptophan. Expanded clones get a size class; other rows say once, few or many, or leave the size out.

TRBJ2-1 | TRBV5-1 | many | ASSLTSGIQF
TRBJ2-1 | TRBV7-2 | - | ASTPRGSGHNEQF
TRBJ2-6 | TRBV20-1 | few | SASRGFAGANVLT
TRBJ2-6 | TRBV7-9 | - | ATRDSGANVLT
TRBJ2-1 | TRBV5-5 | few | ASSPEDNNEQF
TRBJ1-1 | TRBV7-9 | many | ASSRGQGTDTEAF
TRBJ2-1 | TRBV20-1 | - | SAFKSSYNEQF
TRBJ1-1 | TRBV6-1 | many | ASSAQRYEAF
TRBJ2-7 | TRBV27 | - | ASSFNPDYEQY
TRBJ2-6 | TRBV5-1 | few | ASSLALRSGANVLT
TRBJ2-1 | TRBV18 | few | ASSSLDRPTSSYNEQF
TRBJ1-3 | TRBV7-2 | - | ASGLRNTIY
TRBJ2-6 | TRBV5-1 | - | ASSQTVSGANVLT
TRBJ1-5 | TRBV19 | - | DRGANQPQH
TRBJ2-7 | TRBV19 | few | ASSAGTSGYEQY
TRBJ2-2 | TRBV21-1 | many | ASKIKATLNTGELF